This T cell receptor (beta chain) was sequenced for a study of spatial heterogeneity in lung cancer. Study-level background: Sequencing consistently turned up more beta-chain sequences than alpha-chain sequences.

Time point given: sample taken at primary tumor resection. Patients with untreated early-stage non-small cell lung cancer, numbering approximately 70, were the donors. Whole RNA obtained from tumor, nontumor lung or frozen PBMC underwent sequencing without sorting. Whole-study findings and limits: Within tumors, counts of expanded alpha and beta TCRs tracked tumor mutation counts.

TCRdb re-called the 5' RACE reads with MiXCR, one entry per CDR3 protein. The profile shows around 7,800 distinct CDR3 sequences, almost 8.5% of them singletons. This clonotype is categorized as medium-sized (0.01 to 0.1%). Its specificity is not known. The V end was cut by 1 base, the J end by 10 bases, with 8 bases between. Germline V gene data show CDR1 as SGHTA and CDR2 as FQGNSA. The CDR3 has 12 amino acids. The receptor comes from a male donor with early-stage non-small cell lung cancer. The J gene is TRBJ2-4, the V gene TRBV7-2; D remains unclear. Sequenced material: lung tumor tissue, taken at surgery. CDR3 loop: CASSLDLGIQYF. CDR3 nucleotide sequence: TGTGCCAGCAGCTTAGACTTGGGGATTCAGTACTTC. Using reference TRBV7-2 and TRBJ2-4 for the parts outside the CDR3, the full variable domain is GAGVSQSPSNKVTEKGKDVELRCDPISGHTALYWYRQSLGQGLEFLIYFQGNSAPDKSGLPSDRFSAERTGGSVSTLTIQRTQQEDSAVYLCASSLDLGIQYFGAGTRLSVL.